This T cell receptor beta chain was sequenced for a study of blood T cell repertoires in COVID-19. As for the study in general: Nucleic acid was either cDNA or gDNA, and it came from T cells, B-cell-depleted T cells, or PBMCs.

The data were produced by immunoSEQ multiplex PCR, yet TCRdb's version contains in-frame clones alone and is incomplete. Of 150,000 to 200,000 clones listed, over 80% are singletons. The receptor's source is a woman aged 55-70 years who had recovered from COVID-19. The sample comprised PBMCs or T cells enriched from blood (not recorded which).

CDR3 coding DNA: TGCGCCAGCAGCGGAACAGGGGGGGATTCACCCCTCCACTTT. This translates into CASSGTGGDSPLHF. This chain joins TRBV5-1 and TRBJ1-6; 8 nucleotides line up with TRBD1. CDR3 length: 14 amino acids. J was trimmed by 8 bases and V by 4 bases; bases with no gene match: 5. Germline CDR1 SGHRS, CDR2 YFSETQ.